This T cell receptor (beta chain) was identified in a study of OX40 agonist ivuxolimab in advanced cancers. Study-wide background: Participants, approximately 81% male, averaged roughly 60 years of age, ranging from about 23 to 90. Whole-study results and caveats: The mean number of expanded clones was higher in CD8+ T cells than in CD4+.

Turning to this clone: The antigen remains unidentified.

The repertoire was sequenced with immunoSEQ multiplex PCR; TCRdb's copy has only in-frame clones and lacks some. The data hold approximately 60,000 clones, with roughly four fifths observed a single time. This CDR3 region has 14 residues. V lost 1 base and J lost 6, with 12 bases in between. The germline gives CDR1 MNHNS, CDR2 SASEGT. The sample was CD4+ or CD8+ T cells sorted from blood, taken in a trial of the OX40 agonist ivuxolimab. This TCR was sampled from an adult with an advanced solid tumor such as melanoma, head and neck, liver or kidney cancer. The rearrangement links TRBV6-1 to TRBJ1-2; TRBD1 might be the D (6 bases). CDR3 residues: CASSEVGARDGYTF. In DNA form, the CDR3 reads TGTGCCAGCAGTGAAGTGGGGGCCAGGGATGGCTACACCTTC.